The clone carrying this T cell receptor (beta chain) came up a few times. The sample belongs to a study of technical replicates of blood from a handful of donors. The germline gives CDR1 MGHRA, CDR2 YSYEKL. The CDR3 has 17 residues. The V gene lost 0 bases and the J gene lost 0 bases, with 13 bases spanning the gap. Measured with immunoSEQ multiplex PCR; TCRdb has only the in-frame clones, and not every one. The profile covers around 76,000 clones, with approximately 98% appearing a single time and 0.22% taken by the ten largest. The gene calls are TRBV4-1 and TRBJ2-3, with a weak D call TRBD2 (5 bases). The sequencing sample was made of T cells isolated from PBMCs. This receptor was obtained from a human donor in good health. CDR3 in amino acids: CASSQEGAVISTDTQYF. DNA of the CDR3: TGCGCCAGCAGCCAAGAGGGAGCGGTCATTAGCACAGATACGCAGTATTTT.